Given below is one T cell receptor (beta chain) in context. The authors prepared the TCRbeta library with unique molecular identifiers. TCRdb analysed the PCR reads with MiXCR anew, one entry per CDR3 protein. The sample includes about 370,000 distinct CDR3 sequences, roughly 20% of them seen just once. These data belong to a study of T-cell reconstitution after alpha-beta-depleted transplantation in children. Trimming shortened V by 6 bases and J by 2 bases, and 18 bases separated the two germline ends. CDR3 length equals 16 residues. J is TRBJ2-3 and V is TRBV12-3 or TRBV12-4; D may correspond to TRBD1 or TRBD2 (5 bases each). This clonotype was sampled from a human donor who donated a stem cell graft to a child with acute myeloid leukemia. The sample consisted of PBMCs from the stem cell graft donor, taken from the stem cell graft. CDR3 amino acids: CASRRGTSTYTDTQYF. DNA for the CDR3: TGTGCCAGCAGGAGAGGGACGTCAACTTACACAGATACGCAGTATTTT.